This T cell receptor beta chain was obtained from a study of glioma-infiltrating T cells. This clonotype was counted ten times or more. Amplification of TCR alpha and beta CDR3 regions from RNA used iRepertoire nested multiplex PCR. TCRdb reprocessed the multiplex PCR reads with MiXCR, giving one entry per CDR3 protein. The data hold approximately 110,000 distinct CDR3 sequences, with less than 30% observed a single time. The V end was cut by 6 bases, the J end by 0 bases, with 9 bases between. The germline V gene encodes CDR1 MDHEN and CDR2 SYDVKM. CDR3 size: 15 residues. The chain is built from TRBV28 and TRBJ2-6; D is possibly TRBD1 (6 bases). Sequences were obtained from glioma tissue, nonneoplastic brain tissue, or PBMCs (not recorded which). This receptor was obtained from a human donor with low-grade glioma or glioblastoma, undergoing nonglioma brain surgery, or in good health (not recorded which). CDR3 loop: CASRDSSSGANVLTF. Here the CDR3 DNA reads TGTGCCAGCAGGGACAGTTCCTCTGGGGCCAACGTCCTGACTTTC. The full variable domain, rest sourced from reference TRBV28 and TRBJ2-6, is DVKVTQSSRYLVKRTGEKVFLECVQDMDHENMFWYRQDPGLGLRLIYFSYDVKMKEKGDIPEGYSVSREKKERFSLILESASTNQTSMYLCASRDSSSGANVLTFGAGSRLTVL.